This T cell receptor beta chain derives from a study of Graves' ophthalmopathy and Graves' hyperthyroidism. Study-wide context: Peripheral blood sampling preceded any treatment and occurred at initial diagnosis. Study conclusions and caveats: A majority of expanded thyroid clonotypes exceeding 0.001 frequency were likewise present in blood. For predicting ophthalmopathy progression, the model had nearly 71% sensitivity and 72.22% specificity.

The diagnosis was founded upon clinical symptoms, serum thyroxine, TRAb, thyroid ultrasound and orbital computed tomography. Regarding this clonotype: Its antigen is unknown.

The study amplified TCR beta CDR3 regions using RNA transcripts. First-round RT-PCR relied on HTBI primers, and a second-round multiplex PCR came next. Each CDR3 protein gets one entry after TCRdb re-called the multiplex PCR reads with MiXCR. The table includes 350,000 to 400,000 distinct CDR3 sequences, 15% to 19% detected once. This CDR3 spans 11 amino acids. V gave up 6 bases and J gave up 7 bases; unmatched junction bases: 1. From germline, CDR1 is KGHDR and CDR2 SFDVKD. The receptor was isolated from a woman between 18 and 29 years old with stable Graves' hyperthyroidism. The sample taken for sequencing was peripheral blood. The chain recombines TRBV24-1 with TRBJ1-1; 7 bases line up with TRBD1. CDR3 sequence reads: CATSRQGEAFF. The CDR3 nucleotides are TGTGCCACCAGTAGACAGGGTGAAGCTTTCTTT.